Each of the 10 T cell receptor beta chains below was sequenced from the same sample in a study of blood T cell repertoires in COVID-19. The repertoire was sequenced with immunoSEQ multiplex PCR; TCRdb's copy has only in-frame clones and lacks some. Altogether 260,000 or so clones are present, more than 70% being singletons, with the ten largest covering approximately 5.3%. Material: peripheral blood. These receptors originate from a man older than 75 with acute or convalescent COVID-19.

This clone was seen just once. The gene calls are TRBV27 and TRBJ2-1, with D maybe TRBD1 (5 bases). The CDR3 length is 15 residues. Germline assignment: CDR1 MNHEY and CDR2 SMNVEV (reference sequence). Trimming pared 2 bases from V and 8 bases from J, leaving 16 bases between. CDR3 amino acids: CASSLAARVEDEQFF. The DNA for the CDR3 is TGTGCCAGCAGTTTAGCGGCCAGGGTGGAAGATGAGCAGTTCTTC.

The rearrangement uses TRBV12-5 and TRBJ1-2; D unclear. The CDR3 contains 14 residues. CDR1 is LGHNT, CDR2 FRNRAP, per germline. Trimming removed 1 base at V and 0 bases at J, with 6 bases between. This chain's CDR3 is CASGLGSANYGYTF. Here the CDR3 DNA reads TGTGCTAGTGGTTTGGGGTCGGCTAACTATGGCTACACCTTC.

V is TRBV28 and J is TRBJ1-4; D is possibly TRBD1 (5 bases). Per germline, CDR1 MDHEN and CDR2 SYDVKM. V was shortened by 4 bases and J by 3 bases, with 9 bases between the two germline ends. The CDR3 runs to 14 residues. CDR3 DNA: TGTGCCAGCAGTTCAGGGTACCCTAATGAAAAACTGTTTTTT. This sequence encodes CASSSGYPNEKLFF.

CDR3 residues: CASSPGTGMATNEKLFF. As DNA, the CDR3 is TGTGCCAGCAGCCCGGGGACAGGGATGGCAACTAATGAAAAACTGTTTTTT. J is TRBJ1-4 and V is TRBV14, with 9 bases identical to TRBD1. Germline lookup yields CDR1 SGHDN and CDR2 FVKESK. The CDR3 runs to 17 residues. V was pared by 4 bases and J by 0 bases, with 6 bases of the junction left unmatched. Variable domain in full (rest from reference TRBV14 and TRBJ1-4): EAGVTQFPSHSVIEKGQTVTLRCDPISGHDNLYWYRRVMGKEIKFLLHFVKESKQDESGMPNNRFLAERTGGTYSTLKVQPAELEDSGVYFCASSPGTGMATNEKLFFGSGTQLSVL.

The V and J genes are TRBV3-1 (or the pseudogene TRBV3-2) and TRBJ2-5, with D maybe TRBD2 (5 bases). The CDR3 is 14 amino acids. The germline V and J ends were trimmed by 4 bases and 3 bases, with 12 bases remaining between them. In germline, CDR1 is LGHDT, CDR2 YNNKEL (reference sequence). CDR3 in DNA: TGTGCCAGCAGCCGAGACTATACCAAAGAGACCCAGTACTTC. Amino acids: CASSRDYTKETQYF.

The chain joins TRBV15 to TRBJ1-2; TRBD1 is a possible D gene (6 bases). V shed 1 base and J shed 8 bases, with 14 bases lying between them. The CDR3 loop spans 14 amino acids. Looked up from germline, CDR1 is LNHNV and CDR2 is YYDKDF (reference sequence). The CDR3 DNA follows: TGTGCCACCAGCAGAGGGGGGGGCGCGGCCGGCTACACCTTC. It yields the protein CATSRGGGAAGYTF.

The chain recombines TRBV11-1 with TRBJ2-7; 12 bases map to TRBD1. Germline V gene lookup returns CDR1 SGHAT and CDR2 FQDESV (reference sequence). V gave up 5 bases and J gave up 7 bases; unmatched junction bases: 9. CDR3 length: 15 amino acids. CDR3 protein: CASSRPGQGAREQYF. In DNA, the CDR3 is TGTGCCAGCAGCCGACCGGGACAGGGGGCGAGAGAGCAGTACTTC.

With respect to this clone: Germline and junction disagree at one end, which may indicate a read error. The genes are TRBV6-5 and TRBJ2-4; TRBD1 agrees at 7 bases. The CDR3 covers 13 residues. The germline gives CDR1 MNHEY, CDR2 SVGAGI. The CDR3 protein is CASSRTGGVNSNF. The CDR3 region has the DNA TGTGCCAGCAGTCGGACAGGTGGGGTGAACAGCAACTTC.

The table lists this clone with a count of one. The genes are TRBV27 and TRBJ2-1; 10 bases map to TRBD1. Germline V gene lookup returns CDR1 MNHEY and CDR2 SMNVEV (reference sequence). The CDR3 totals 14 residues. The junction had 2 bases not matched to a gene; V was cut back by 3 bases and J by 6 bases. The chain's CDR3 is CASSFGDRGNEQFF. CDR3 in DNA: TGTGCCAGCAGTTTCGGGGACAGGGGCAATGAGCAGTTCTTC.

The chain carries TRBV5-1 and TRBJ2-7, with 9 bases fitting TRBD2. CDR1 is SGHRS, CDR2 YFSETQ, per germline. J lost 2 bases, V lost 4 bases, and 28 bases had no gene match. The CDR3 contains 22 residues. The CDR3 sequence is CASSTNLGSRTDSGGRAYEQYF. The CDR3 coding sequence is TGCGCCAGCAGCACAAATTTGGGGTCACGGACCGATAGCGGGGGAAGGGCCTACGAGCAGTACTTC.